The present TCR beta chain was sequenced within a study of CD8 T cells in Susac syndrome. After extraction with the RNeasy kit, about 0.45 to 1 ug of the RNA was reverse transcribed using random hexamers. The CDR3 of TCR beta was amplified by immunoSEQ multiplex PCR across 54 Vbeta and 13 Jbeta. TCRdb analysed the immunoSEQ multiplex PCR reads with MiXCR anew, one entry per CDR3 protein. Counted here are around 130,000 distinct CDR3 sequences, roughly 96% occurring once; the ten biggest clones make up more than 0.095%. The sequenced target, TCR beta, came from blood CD8+ and CD4+ T cells. V lost 4 bases and J lost 0; bases outside the gene matches: 3. Germline V gene sequence: CDR1 SGHRS, CDR2 YFSETQ. The CDR3 runs 14 residues.

Sample: CD4+ T cells from PBMCs. The receptor was isolated from a human donor in good health. The rearrangement uses TRBV5-1 and TRBJ2-5; TRBD1 aligns across 7 bases. CDR3 nucleotide sequence: TGCGCCAGCAGCCGGGACAGATACCAAGAGACCCAGTACTTC. Protein sequence: CASSRDRYQETQYF.